The rows below give T cell receptor beta chains drawn from one sample of a study of cytomegalovirus exposure and HLA in healthy donors. Using immunoSEQ multiplex PCR, the repertoire was profiled, and TCRdb retains in-frame clones only, with some absent. The data hold some 110,000 clones, with around 75% observed a single time. The sequenced sample consisted of PBMCs. The source is a woman aged 25-40 years in good health and CMV-seronegative. CDR3s include the opening cysteine and the closing phenylalanine or tryptophan. A D gene is named only where the DNA matches it firmly. Where a row states a size, it is once, few, many or the class of an expanded clone; other rows omit it.

>TRBJ2-7|TRBV6-5|NA|TRBD2
CASSREGGIAEQYF
TGTGCCAGCAGCCGGGAGGGGGGGATAGCCGAGCAGTACTTC
>TRBJ2-1|TRBV18|NA|NA
CASSSRAAEGEQFF
TGTGCCAGCTCATCCCGGGCCGCGGAGGGTGAGCAGTTCTTC
>TRBJ1-2|TRBV19|NA|NA
CASSPRLYGYTF
TGTGCCAGTAGTCCTCGTTTGTATGGCTACACCTTC
>TRBJ2-5|TRBV5-1|NA|TRBD2
CASSLRLAEQETQYF
TGCGCCAGCAGCCTCCGACTAGCGGAACAAGAGACCCAGTACTTC
>TRBJ2-1|TRBV27|NA|NA
CASSYQGSSYNEQFF
TGTGCCAGCAGCTATCAAGGGAGCTCCTACAATGAGCAGTTCTTC
>TRBJ2-7|TRBV29-1|NA|NA
CSVSGIYEQYF
TGCAGCGTCTCGGGGATCTACGAGCAGTACTTC
>TRBJ1-2|TRBV7-9|NA|NA
CASSPEALWDGYTF
TGTGCCAGCAGCCCAGAGGCCCTTTGGGATGGCTACACCTTC
>TRBJ2-1|TRBV6-5|NA|NA
CASSYGLSSYNEQFF
TGTGCCAGCAGTTATGGGCTAAGCTCCTACAATGAGCAGTTCTTC
>TRBJ1-3|TRBV6-6|few|NA
CASSLRQGNTIYF
TGTGCCAGCAGCCTTCGACAGGGAAACACCATATATTTT
>TRBJ1-2|TRBV30|few|NA
CAWSVQGKGGYTF
TGTGCCTGGAGTGTACAGGGTAAAGGAGGCTACACCTTC
>TRBJ2-1|TRBV30|NA|TRBD2
CAWSPGTSGHNEQFF
TGTGCCTGGAGTCCCGGGACTAGCGGCCACAATGAGCAGTTCTTC
>TRBJ2-7|TRBV6-5|NA|TRBD1
CATIEMGQGGGQQYF
TGTGCCACTATAGAGATGGGACAGGGGGGTGGGCAGCAGTACTTC
>TRBJ2-3|TRBV29-1|few|TRBD1
CSVKAGTGADTQYF
TGCAGCGTAAAAGCGGGGACAGGGGCAGATACGCAGTATTTT
>TRBJ2-2|TRBV5-1|once|TRBD1
CASGLTTGFRTGELFF
TGCGCCAGCGGTCTGACGACAGGGTTTCGGACCGGGGAGCTGTTTTTT
>TRBJ1-1|TRBV5-6|once|TRBD1
CASSFLTGEQRSNTEAFF
TGTGCCAGCAGTTTTCTTACAGGGGAACAAAGGTCGAACACTGAAGCTTTCTTT